The rows below give T cell receptor beta chains drawn from one sample of a study of PD-L1 blockade in urothelial cancer. Sequencing used immunoSEQ multiplex PCR; TCRdb keeps in-frame clones, though not all of them. The sample yields roughly 60,000 clones, around 79% seen once. Material: PBMCs, obtained around atezolizumab (anti-PD-L1) treatment. Receptors were obtained from a man in his 70s with urothelial cancer. CDR3s include the opening cysteine and the closing phenylalanine or tryptophan. D genes are given only for firm matches. Clone size is shown for a subset of rows, as once, few, many or a class of expanded clone.

j_call v_call d_call clone_size cdr3_length cdr3_nt cdr3_aa
TRBJ2-5 TRBV11-2 TRBD2 . 15 TGTGCCAGCAGCCCAGGGGAACTAGCGGGAGAGACCCAGTACTTC CASSPGELAGETQYF
TRBJ1-5 TRBV28 . . 13 TGTGCCAGCAACCAGGGGACCAATCAGCCCCAGCATTTT CASNQGTNQPQHF
TRBJ2-7 TRBV5-4 TRBD1 once 14 TGTGCCAGCAGCTCGCTCGGAACAGGGGACGAGCAGTACTTC CASSSLGTGDEQYF
TRBJ2-3 TRBV11-3 TRBD1 once 16 TGTGCCAGCAGCTCATCCGGGACAGGGGGCACAGATACGCAGTATTTT CASSSSGTGGTDTQYF
TRBJ2-7 TRBV5-1 . . 14 TGCGCCACCCGCGGGACTGGGAGCTCCTACGAGCAGTACTTC CATRGTGSSYEQYF
TRBJ2-3 TRBV2 TRBD1 once 15 TGTGCCAGCAGACCCACAGGGGCCGGAACAGATACGCAGTATTTT CASRPTGAGTDTQYF
TRBJ2-3 TRBV10-3 . . 15 TGTGCCATCAGAATGCCGGGAGCCGGAAGAGATACGCAGTATTTT CAIRMPGAGRDTQYF
TRBJ2-3 TRBV19 . . 15 TGTGCCAGTAGTATGGACAGCAGATCCACAGATACGCAGTATTTT CASSMDSRSTDTQYF
TRBJ1-4 TRBV25-1 TRBD1 . 15 TGTGCCAGCAGTCCGCGGACAGGGCTGGGGGAAAAACTGTTTTTT CASSPRTGLGEKLFF
TRBJ2-1 TRBV2 TRBD2 . 15 TGTGCCAGCAGTGACCCTAGCGGGAGGGTCGGGGAGCAGTTCTTC CASSDPSGRVGEQFF
TRBJ2-7 TRBV30 . . 15 TGTGCCTGGGCTAAACGAACTTTGAGCTCCTACGAGCAGTACTTC CAWAKRTLSSYEQYF
TRBJ2-7 TRBV5-4 TRBD2 . 15 TGTGCCAGCAGCCCAAAACTAGCGGGAGTCTCCGAGCAGTACTTC CASSPKLAGVSEQYF
TRBJ2-1 TRBV5-1 TRBD2 . 17 TGCGCCAGCAGCTTCAGAGGACTAGCGGGACGTTACAATGAGCAGTTCTTC CASSFRGLAGRYNEQFF
TRBJ1-1 TRBV5-1 . . 14 TGCGCCAGCACCCCCTCACTGGTGAACACTGAAGCTTTCTTT CASTPSLVNTEAFF
TRBJ2-7 TRBV7-2 TRBD2 . 16 TGTGCCAGCAGCTTAGTGGGGACTAGCGGGGGTTACGAGCAGTACTTC CASSLVGTSGGYEQYF
TRBJ1-4 TRBV2 . . 13 TGTGCCAGCTTGGCTCTCGTCGGGGAAAAACTGTTTTTT CASLALVGEKLFF
TRBJ2-1 TRBV6-1 TRBD2 few 14 TGTGCCAGCCCCAGGACTAGCGGGAGCAATGAGCAGTTCTTC CASPRTSGSNEQFF
TRBJ1-4 TRBV4-1 . . 16 TGCGCCAGCAGCCCGGGGGGGCGCGACCGGGGTGAAAAACTGTTTTTT CASSPGGRDRGEKLFF
TRBJ1-1 TRBV11-2 . . 12 TGTGCCAGCAGCTTAGCAGGATCTGAAGCTTTCTTT CASSLAGSEAFF
TRBJ2-1 TRBV7-6 . . 13 TGTGCCAGCAGCTTAGGGAGCTGGAATGAGCAGTTCTTC CASSLGSWNEQFF
TRBJ2-3 TRBV6-1 TRBD1 . 15 TGTGCCAGCACTCCGGGACAGGTTACCCCAGATACGCAGTATTTT CASTPGQVTPDTQYF
TRBJ2-3 TRBV7-2 TRBD2 . 16 TGTGCCAGCAGCTCGACTCCGGGAGGGCCAACAGATACGCAGTATTTT CASSSTPGGPTDTQYF
TRBJ1-2 TRBV5-1 TRBD1 . 15 TGCGCCAGCAGCTTGGATGGACAGGTTAACTATGGCTACACCTTC CASSLDGQVNYGYTF
TRBJ1-2 TRBV5-8 . . 13 TGTGCCAGCAGCTTGGGGACAGCTTATGGCTACACCTTC CASSLGTAYGYTF
TRBJ1-1 TRBV4-1 . . 14 TGCGCCAGCAGCCAAGTAGGAAGCCGGGCTGAAGCTTTCTTT CASSQVGSRAEAFF
TRBJ1-3 TRBV7-9 . . 12 TGTGCCAGCAGCTTAAGCGGAAACACCATATATTTT CASSLSGNTIYF
TRBJ2-3 TRBV29-1 . . 13 TGCAGCATTAACGACAGAGATCGGTATACGCAGTATTTT CSINDRDRYTQYF
TRBJ2-7 TRBV19 TRBD1 . 13 TGTGCCAGTACTTACAGGGGTTACGGCGAGCAGTACTTC CASTYRGYGEQYF
TRBJ2-4 TRBV6-5 . . 15 TGTGCCAGCAGTCCTTTGACTCTAGCCAAAAACATTCAGTACTTC CASSPLTLAKNIQYF
TRBJ2-5 TRBV30 TRBD2 . 16 TGTGCCTGGAGTTTGGGGGGAGGGCCCGGCCAAGAGACCCAGTACTTC CAWSLGGGPGQETQYF
TRBJ1-3 TRBV28 . . 15 TGTGCCAGCAATAAAGAGACGGGTGCTGGAAACACCATATATTTT CASNKETGAGNTIYF
TRBJ2-1 TRBV7-6 . . 13 TGTGCCAGCAGCTTAGTCACTAGCAATGAGCAGTTCTTC CASSLVTSNEQFF
TRBJ2-7 TRBV18 . . 14 TGTGCCAGCTCACAGGGCAGAACTGCGGGCGAGCAGTACTTC CASSQGRTAGEQYF
TRBJ2-1 TRBV6-5 TRBD2 . 13 TGTGCCAGCAGTCGGACTAGTTTCTATGAGCAGTTCTTC CASSRTSFYEQFF
TRBJ2-1 TRBV15 . . 14 TGTGCCACCAGCAGAGTCAGCCCCGGGAATGAGCAGTTCTTC CATSRVSPGNEQFF
TRBJ2-2 TRBV6-5 TRBD2 . 15 TGTGCCAGCAGTCTCAGGACTAGCCACACCGGGGAGCTGTTTTTT CASSLRTSHTGELFF
TRBJ2-7 TRBV11-1 . . 14 TGTGCCAGCATGCCGGGACTTACGTCCTACGAGCAGTACTTC CASMPGLTSYEQYF
TRBJ2-1 TRBV27 TRBD2 . 16 TGTGCCAGCAGGACCACTAGCGGGAGGTCCTACAATGAGCAGTTCTTC CASRTTSGRSYNEQFF
TRBJ2-3 TRBV5-4 . . 14 TGTGCCAGCAGTTCGGGACAAGACACAGATACGCAGTATTTT CASSSGQDTDTQYF
TRBJ2-5 TRBV7-2 TRBD2 . 14 TGTGCCAGCAGCCAAGGGGGACTAGCGAAGACCCAGTACTTC CASSQGGLAKTQYF
TRBJ2-3 TRBV5-6 TRBD2 . 16 TGTGCCAGCAGCTTGCGGAGCGGGGCCAGCACAGATACGCAGTATTTT CASSLRSGASTDTQYF
TRBJ2-1 TRBV5-4 TRBD2 once 14 TGTGCCAGCACCGCTAGCGGCTCCTACAATGAGCAGTTCTTC CASTASGSYNEQFF
TRBJ2-4 TRBV6-1 . . 14 TGTGCCAGCAGCTCAAGGGGGAGAGGGCTCATTCAGTACTTC CASSSRGRGLIQYF
TRBJ2-7 TRBV7-9 TRBD1 . 13 TGTGCCAGCAGAACCGGGACAGGCGACGAGCAGTACTTC CASRTGTGDEQYF
TRBJ2-7 TRBV21-1 . . 21 TGTGCCAGCAGACCCTTACTAAAGGTGGATCGCGGCAGCGCCCCTCCCTACGAGCAGTACTTC CASRPLLKVDRGSAPPYEQYF
TRBJ1-5 TRBV15 . . 13 TGTGCCACCAGCGCTAGGACACATCAGCCCCAGCATTTT CATSARTHQPQHF
TRBJ1-2 TRBV5-6 TRBD1 . 16 TGTGCCAGCCTTACCGGGACAGGGGCGATTAACTATGGCTACACCTTC CASLTGTGAINYGYTF
TRBJ1-1 TRBV14 . . 13 TGTGCCAGCACTCTTATTCGGGACACTGAAGCTTTCTTT CASTLIRDTEAFF
TRBJ1-5 TRBV1 . few 18 TGCACCAGCAGCCAAGTTCCCTACCGTTGGAGCCATAGCCAGCCCCAGCATTTT CTSSQVPYRWSHSQPQHF
TRBJ2-1 TRBV2 TRBD2 . 16 TGTGCCAGCAGTGAACAAGCGGGGGGCGGCTACAATGAGCAGTTCTTC CASSEQAGGGYNEQFF
TRBJ2-1 TRBV19 TRBD2 . 17 TGTGCCAGTAGTACTAGCGGGAGGGCCGCGGTGAGAAATGAGCAGTTCTTC CASSTSGRAAVRNEQFF
TRBJ1-1 TRBV28 . . 14 TGTGCCAGCAGTCGGACTGCCTTGAACACTGAAGCTTTCTTT CASSRTALNTEAFF
TRBJ2-1 TRBV11-2 TRBD1 . 15 TGTGCCAGCAGCCAAACAGGGGGCATAGGTAATGAGCAGTTCTTC CASSQTGGIGNEQFF
TRBJ1-1 TRBV7-8 . . 17 TGTGCCAGCAGCTTACTCGGGGGAACAGAAGTGAACACTGAAGCTTTCTTT CASSLLGGTEVNTEAFF
TRBJ2-1 TRBV6-5 TRBD1 . 15 TGTGCCAGCACGAAACAGGGGATCTCCTACAATGAGCAGTTCTTC CASTKQGISYNEQFF
TRBJ2-3 TRBV15 TRBD1 . 17 TGTGCCACCAGCGCCCGGGGAGGGACAGGGGACACAGATACGCAGTATTTT CATSARGGTGDTDTQYF